This entry is about one TCR beta chain. The sample belongs to a study of T-cell reconstitution after alpha-beta-depleted transplantation in children. Trimming removed 10 bases at V and 1 base at J, with 10 bases between. Per the germline V gene, CDR1 is WSHSY and CDR2 is SAAADI. The CDR3 is made up of 12 amino acids. TCRbeta library preparation incorporated unique molecular identifiers. TCRdb analysed the PCR reads with MiXCR anew, one entry per CDR3 protein. The data show 450,000 to 500,000 distinct CDR3 sequences, around an eighth seen once. The material was PBMCs from the stem cell graft donor, obtained from the stem cell graft. The chain has TRBV10-2 and TRBJ1-1; D call uncertain. The origin of this receptor is a human donor who donated a stem cell graft to a child with combined immunodeficiency. The CDR3 reads CATLQWNTEAFF. The CDR3 nucleotides are TGCGCCACGCTACAGTGGAACACTGAAGCTTTCTTT.